This TCR beta chain stems from a study of blood T cell repertoires in COVID-19. The overall study: Both acute and convalescent COVID-19 samples were obtained from the United States, Italy and Spain.

Produced via immunoSEQ multiplex PCR; TCRdb's table is partial and in-frame only. The profile shows about 140,000 clones, 80% to 85% of them singletons. This clone was detected once. This clonotype originated in a woman aged 55-70 years with acute or convalescent COVID-19. Sequenced: peripheral blood.

The CDR3 protein is CASSSDRVGEKLFF. CDR3 in DNA: TGTGCCAGCAGCTCCGACAGGGTGGGCGAAAAACTGTTTTTT. This chain links TRBV7-8 with TRBJ1-4; 7 bases agree with TRBD1. Unmatched junction bases numbered 7, after V lost 4 bases and J lost 8 bases. The CDR3 is made up of 14 amino acids. The germline CDR1 and CDR2 sequences are SGHVS and FQNEAQ.